This T cell receptor (beta chain) was recorded in a study of tumor and adjacent non-tumor tissue in lung cancer. Germline CDR1 MNHEY, CDR2 SVGAGI. The CDR3 length is 14 residues. In regard to this clonotype: A much larger clone differs by one base, so this may be a read error.

A modified ARM-PCR protocol with three rounds of nested PCR amplified TCRbeta. Each CDR3 protein is one row after TCRdb ran MiXCR on the multiplex PCR reads. The sample has 120,000 or so distinct CDR3 sequences; 66% are singletons. RNA was extracted from bulk tissue without any cell sorting. This TCR derives from a man younger than 45 with non-small cell lung cancer. Sequencing was done on a sample of lung tumor tissue. The V and J genes are TRBV6-5 and TRBJ1-1; TRBD1 agrees at 8 bases. CDR3 in amino acids: CDSSYETGDTEAFF. The CDR3 DNA follows: TGTGACAGCAGTTACGAGACAGGGGACACTGAAGCTTTCTTT.